A single TCR beta chain is shown here with its context. Sequencing used immunoSEQ multiplex PCR; TCRdb keeps in-frame clones, though not all of them. The table records 200,000 to 300,000 clones, approximately 83% of them present only once. This sample is drawn from a study of blood T cell repertoires in COVID-19. Across the whole study: Sites across the United States, Italy and Spain contributed samples from acute and convalescent COVID-19.

The CDR3 is 13 residues long. CDR1 is SNHLY and CDR2 is FYNNEI in the germline V gene. The V gene end was trimmed by 6 bases and the J gene end by 8 bases; junction bases not matched to a gene: 7. Sample: PBMCs or T cells enriched from blood (not recorded which). This sequence originates from a woman aged 40-49 years with acute COVID-19. The rearrangement uses TRBV2 and TRBJ2-1; 7 nucleotides align to TRBD2. The CDR3 is CASSQTSPDEQFF. CDR3 DNA: TGTGCCAGCAGCCAGACTAGCCCCGATGAGCAGTTCTTC.